The 17 T cell receptor beta chains below all came from one sample that was sequenced in a study of cytotoxic CD8 clonotypes in ibrutinib-treated CLL. Using immunoSEQ multiplex PCR, the repertoire was profiled, and TCRdb retains in-frame clones only, with some absent. Among about 310,000 clones listed, about 77% were seen once. Sample: PBMCs, taken before ibrutinib treatment. The receptors shown here come from a human donor with chronic lymphocytic leukemia.

The rearrangement uses TRBV25-1 and TRBJ2-5; 7 nucleotides line up with TRBD2. V trimming: 5 bases; J trimming: 5 bases; junction bases outside the gene matches: 5. CDR3 length: 13 amino acids. From germline, CDR1 is MGHDK and CDR2 SYGVNS. CDR3 sequence (DNA): TGTGCCAGCAGTTCGGGAGGAGGGGAGACCCAGTACTTC. This codes for CASSSGGGETQYF. The whole variable domain, filled in from reference TRBV25-1 and TRBJ2-5, reads EADIYQTPRYLVIGTGKKITLECSQTMGHDKMYWYQQDPGMELHLIHYSYGVNSTEKGDLSSESTVSRIRTEHFPLTLESARPSHTSQYLCASSSGGGETQYFGPGTRLLVL.

The J gene is TRBJ2-1, the V gene TRBV30; D gene unclear. The ends were cut back, 0 bases at V and 4 bases at J, with 7 bases in the middle. The CDR3 is 13 residues long. Germline CDR1 GTSNPN, CDR2 SVGIG (reference sequence). DNA of the CDR3: TGTGCCTGGAGTGTAATGAATTACAATGAGCAGTTCTTC. Its protein product is CAWSVMNYNEQFF.

This clone was seen a handful of times. This chain joins TRBV6-1 and TRBJ1-1; 9 nucleotides agree with TRBD1. V shed 3 bases, J shed 1 base, and the junction held 6 bases outside the gene matches. The CDR3 sequence is 16 residues long. Germline V gene data show CDR1 as MNHNS and CDR2 as SASEGT. The CDR3 here is CASSEGQGGPNTEAFF. CDR3 DNA sequence: TGTGCCAGCAGTGAGGGACAGGGCGGTCCGAACACTGAAGCTTTCTTT.

This chain connects TRBV5-1 to TRBJ2-1; 9 bases align to TRBD2. CDR1 and CDR2 from the germline V gene are SGHRS and YFSETQ. The junction had 2 bases not matched to a gene; V was cut back by 4 bases and J by 6 bases. The CDR3 is made up of 13 amino acids. As DNA, the CDR3 is TGCGCCAGCAGCCTTAGCGGGAGCAATGAGCAGTTCTTC. This translates into CASSLSGSNEQFF.

This clone appeared a few times. The CDR3 spells CASSVRDQDGYTF. Written as DNA, the CDR3 is TGTGCCAGCAGCGTCCGGGACCAAGATGGCTACACCTTC. The gene calls are TRBV7-3 and TRBJ1-2; a weak D match, TRBD1 (5 bases). Trimming took 5 bases from V and 6 from J, leaving 13 bases between them. Germline lookup yields CDR1 SGHTA and CDR2 FQGTGA. This CDR3 is built from 13 residues.

A note on this clone: Other DNA sequences in the same sample also yield this CDR3. This rearrangement joins TRBV27 to TRBJ1-2; 9 nucleotides line up with TRBD1. With V trimmed by 6 bases and J by 4 bases, 3 bases remained unmatched. The CDR3 has 13 residues. The germline V gene encodes CDR1 MNHEY and CDR2 SMNVEV (reference sequence). The CDR3 DNA sequence: TGTGCCAGCAGGCTGACAGGGGGCTATGGCTACACCTTC. This translates into CASRLTGGYGYTF.

This clone was counted a single time. V gene TRBV4-3 combines with J gene TRBJ2-7; 10 bases are a match to TRBD1. The CDR3 runs 16 residues. CDR1 and CDR2 from the germline V gene are LGHNA and YSLEER. Unmatched junction bases numbered 5, after V lost 0 bases and J lost 3 bases. As DNA, the CDR3 is TGCGCCAGCAGCCAAGATGGAGGACAGGGGGTCTACGAGCAGTACTTC. Translated, it gives CASSQDGGQGVYEQYF.

This chain links TRBV30 with TRBJ2-5; TRBD1 is a possible D gene (6 bases). Trimming cost V 3 bases and J 1 base, with 15 bases left between them. CDR1 and CDR2 from the germline V gene are GTSNPN and SVGIG (reference sequence). This CDR3 is 15 amino acids long. DNA for the CDR3: TGTGCCTGGAGCGCCCTGGGGACACCCCAAGAGACCCAGTACTTC. Protein product: CAWSALGTPQETQYF.

This sequence joins TRBV6-1 and TRBJ1-5; tentatively, D is TRBD1 (6 bases). Germline V CDR1 and CDR2: MNHNS, SASEGT. Trimming took 2 bases from V and 3 from J, leaving 38 bases between them. The CDR3 is 24 residues long. CDR3 loop: CASSETDTLWGQAWSRYNNQPQHF. CDR3 in DNA: TGTGCCAGCAGTGAAACCGACACCCTGTGGGGGCAGGCGTGGAGTCGATACAACAATCAGCCCCAGCATTTT.

The CDR3 reads CASSLSRSTGNTIYF. CDR3 coding DNA: TGTGCCAGCAGCTTAAGTCGGAGTACTGGAAACACCATATATTTT. V is TRBV7-6 and J is TRBJ1-3; unclear D gene. The CDR3 covers 15 residues. V gave up 2 bases and J gave up 2 bases, with 10 bases separating them. From germline, CDR1 is SGHVS and CDR2 FNYEAQ.

The V gene is TRBV6-6, the J gene TRBJ2-3, with 8 nucleotides matching TRBD2. This CDR3 is built from 15 residues. Germline loops: CDR1 MNHNY, CDR2 SVGAGI (reference sequence). Trimming cost V 5 bases and J 4 bases; bases outside gene matches: 8. For the CDR3, the DNA is TGTGCCAGCAGTCCGGTGGGCGGGAGGCCAGATACGCAGTATTTT. Encoded protein: CASSPVGGRPDTQYF.

This chain connects TRBV28 to TRBJ2-7, with D uncertain. V was clipped by 3 bases and J by 2 bases, with 8 bases between them. The CDR3 extends over 13 amino acids. The germline V gene encodes CDR1 MDHEN and CDR2 SYDVKM. Here the CDR3 reads CASSLTETYEQYF. The DNA for the CDR3 is TGTGCCAGCAGTTTGACTGAAACCTACGAGCAGTACTTC.

The chain links TRBV18 to TRBJ2-1; D not certain. The V gene's germline CDR1 is KGHSH and CDR2 LQKENI. This CDR3 contains 14 residues. The V and J ends lost 3 bases and 0 bases respectively, with 6 bases between them. This CDR3 is CASSPLGSYNEQFF. CDR3 sequence (DNA): TGTGCCAGCTCACCCCTTGGCTCCTACAATGAGCAGTTCTTC.

This rearrangement joins TRBV2 to TRBJ2-5; D is perhaps TRBD1 or TRBD2 (5 bases each). The CDR3 contains 14 residues. The germline gives CDR1 SNHLY, CDR2 FYNNEI. The V end was cut by 8 bases, the J end by 5 bases, with 18 bases between. The CDR3: CASGQRTGTETQYF. CDR3 nucleotide sequence: TGTGCCAGCGGTCAAAGGACGGGGACGGAGACCCAGTACTTC. Supplemented by reference TRBV2 and TRBJ2-5, the full variable domain reads EPEVTQTPSHQVTQMGQEVILRCVPISNHLYFYWYRQILGQKVEFLVSFYNNEISEKSEIFDDQFSVERPDGSNFTLKIRSTKLEDSAMYFCASGQRTGTETQYFGPGTRLLVL.

The V and J genes are TRBV18 and TRBJ2-1; 12 bases match TRBD2. This CDR3 comprises 18 residues. The V segment lost 0 bases and the J segment 0 bases; nucleotides outside the gene matches: 3. Germline CDR1 is KGHSH and CDR2 is LQKENI. The CDR3: CASSPPLTSGSSYNEQFF. CDR3 DNA sequence: TGTGCCAGCTCACCACCATTGACTAGCGGGAGCTCCTACAATGAGCAGTTCTTC.

The chain joins TRBV7-2 to TRBJ2-7; D is unresolved. The germline V gene has CDR1 SGHTA and CDR2 FQGNSA. This CDR3 is built from 14 residues. Trimming removed 5 bases at V and 7 bases at J, with 18 bases between. The CDR3 loop reads CASSGYRVAWEQYF. The CDR3 region has the DNA TGTGCCAGCAGCGGTTACCGGGTCGCGTGGGAGCAGTACTTC.

V usage is TRBV7-8 and J usage is TRBJ2-2, with 8 bases fitting TRBD1. The trim removed 6 bases at V and 7 bases at J, leaving 7 bases unmatched. The CDR3 extends over 14 amino acids. Per the germline V gene, CDR1 is SGHVS and CDR2 is FQNEAQ. CDR3 sequence: CASRARQGLGELFF. CDR3 nucleotides: TGTGCCAGCAGGGCCCGACAGGGGCTCGGGGAGCTGTTTTTT.